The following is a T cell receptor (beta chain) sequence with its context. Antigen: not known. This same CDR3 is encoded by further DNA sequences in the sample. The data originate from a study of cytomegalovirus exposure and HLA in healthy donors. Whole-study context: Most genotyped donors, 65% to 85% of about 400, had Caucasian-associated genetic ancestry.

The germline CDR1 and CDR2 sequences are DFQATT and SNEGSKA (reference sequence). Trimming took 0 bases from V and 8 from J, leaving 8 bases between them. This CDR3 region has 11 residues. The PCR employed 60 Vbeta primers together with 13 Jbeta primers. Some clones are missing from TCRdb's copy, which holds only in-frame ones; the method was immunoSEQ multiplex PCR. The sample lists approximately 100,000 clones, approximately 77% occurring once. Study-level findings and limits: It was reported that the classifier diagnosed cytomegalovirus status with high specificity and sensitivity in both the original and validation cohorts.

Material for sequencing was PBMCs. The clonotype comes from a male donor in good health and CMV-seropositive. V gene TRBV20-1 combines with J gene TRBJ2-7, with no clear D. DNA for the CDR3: TGCAGTGCTAGAGATAGCCGGCAGCAGTACTTC. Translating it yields CSARDSRQQYF.